The 29 T cell receptor beta chains listed next were all sequenced from one sample in a study of cytomegalovirus exposure and HLA in healthy donors. This PCR relied on a set of 60 Vbeta primers and 13 Jbeta primers. The protocol was immunoSEQ multiplex PCR, while the TCRdb copy is restricted to in-frame clones and leaves out a portion. The sample lists some 140,000 clones, about four fifths occurring once. Sample: PBMCs. All receptors derive from a man between 25 and 39 years old in good health and CMV-seropositive.

The chain has TRBV10-3 and TRBJ2-2, with D tentatively TRBD2 (6 bases). The CDR3 covers 16 residues. The germline gives CDR1 ENHRY, CDR2 SYGVKD. Trimming removed 6 bases at V and 3 bases at J, with 17 bases between. CDR3 bases: TGTGCCATCAGGGGAGGCTCGGCAGTGGACACCGGGGAGCTGTTTTTT. Its translation: CAIRGGSAVDTGELFF.

The J gene is TRBJ2-3, the V gene TRBV30; a weak D match, TRBD1 (6 bases). Between the trimmed V and J ends, which lost 2 bases and 3 bases, there was a span of 12 bases. There are 14 residues in the CDR3. The V gene's germline CDR1 is GTSNPN and CDR2 SVGIG (reference sequence). The CDR3 sequence: CAWSLGRGTDTQYF. The CDR3 DNA reads as TGTGCCTGGAGTCTCGGCAGGGGAACAGATACGCAGTATTTT.

Here the CDR3 DNA reads TGTGCCAGCAGGGGGGGTGCAACTAATGAAAAACTGTTTTTT. Protein product: CASRGGATNEKLFF. This sequence joins TRBV27 and TRBJ1-4; possible D gene TRBD1, 5 bases. Trimming left V 6 bases short and J 0 bases short, with 8 bases between. This CDR3 comprises 14 residues. Germline V lookup: CDR1 MNHEY, CDR2 SMNVEV (reference sequence).

V is TRBV10-3 and J is TRBJ1-1, with D possibly being TRBD1 (6 bases). Germline lookup yields CDR1 ENHRY and CDR2 SYGVKD. The CDR3 length is 14 residues. V dropped 10 bases and J dropped 5 bases, with 20 bases sitting between them. CDR3 residues: CATAPGGAETEAFF. The DNA for the CDR3 is TGTGCCACAGCCCCTGGGGGGGCGGAGACTGAAGCTTTCTTT.

The chain employs TRBV19 and TRBJ1-5; the D gene is possibly TRBD1 (6 bases). V lost 3 bases and J lost 3, with 12 bases in between. The CDR3 totals 15 residues. Germline lookup yields CDR1 LNHDA and CDR2 SQIVND (reference sequence). The CDR3 reads CASSIGGQYNQPQHF. The CDR3 DNA sequence: TGTGCCAGTAGTATCGGTGGACAGTACAATCAGCCCCAGCATTTT.

This clone has more than one count but fewer than ten. V is TRBV19 and J is TRBJ1-2; no definite D call. The germline V gene encodes CDR1 LNHDA and CDR2 SQIVND (reference sequence). CDR3 size: 13 residues. Between the trimmed V and J ends, which lost 4 bases and 2 bases, there was a span of 8 bases. The CDR3 reads CASSSEANYGYTF. In nucleotides, the CDR3 is TGTGCCAGTAGTAGCGAGGCAAACTATGGCTACACCTTC.

In this sample, this clone turned up once. This rearrangement joins TRBV6-5 to TRBJ2-7, with 10 bases matching TRBD2. Germline CDR1 is MNHEY and CDR2 is SVGAGI. V lost 0 bases and J lost 6; bases outside the gene matches: 8. The CDR3 runs to 16 residues. CDR3 DNA: TGTGCCAGCAGTTACTCCGCCGGTAGCGGGGGGTTCGAGCAGTACTTC. Translated: CASSYSAGSGGFEQYF.

The chain has TRBV11-3 and TRBJ2-2, with 8 nucleotides matching TRBD2. Germline V gene data show CDR1 as SGHNT and CDR2 as YENEEA. Trimming at V came to 3 bases and at J to 4 bases, leaving 7 bases not matched to a gene. This CDR3 is built from 16 residues. The CDR3 loop is CASSFVRGDFTGELFF. The CDR3 nucleotides are TGTGCCAGCAGCTTTGTGCGGGGGGACTTCACCGGGGAGCTGTTTTTT.

Only a few counts were recorded for this clone. This chain links TRBV27 with TRBJ2-1; 9 nucleotides line up with TRBD1. Trimming at V came to 3 bases and at J to 4 bases, leaving 13 bases not matched to a gene. The germline CDR1 and CDR2 sequences are MNHEY and SMNVEV (reference sequence). The length of the CDR3 is 18 residues. In DNA, the CDR3 is TGTGCCAGCAGTTTTTTCACCGCGGGACAGGGTGGATACAATGAGCAGTTCTTC. Its protein product is CASSFFTAGQGGYNEQFF.

The chain couples TRBV6-8 to TRBJ2-5, with 11 bases matching TRBD1. The CDR3 spans 22 residues. Germline V gene data show CDR1 as MNHGY and CDR2 as SAAAGT. Trimming cost V 6 bases and J 4 bases; bases outside gene matches: 28. The CDR3 coding sequence is TGTGCCAGCAGGCGTCCGGGACAGGGGGGGACTCCTAGTTCCCAATTGATAGAGACCCAGTACTTC. Its translation: CASRRPGQGGTPSSQLIETQYF.

CDR3 sequence (DNA): TGTGCCAGCAGCTTAACTATTTCTGGCACAGATACGCAGTATTTT. Translated: CASSLTISGTDTQYF. The chain couples TRBV7-3 to TRBJ2-3; D call uncertain. Germline CDR1 reads SGHTA; CDR2 reads FQGTGA. V was clipped by 0 bases and J by 1 base, with 8 bases between them. This CDR3 spans 15 amino acids.

CDR3 nucleotide sequence: TGTGCCAGCACCTGGGCAGGGGGCGGGAGTAATGAGCAGTTCTTC. It codes for CASTWAGGGSNEQFF. The chain couples TRBV27 to TRBJ2-1, with D perhaps matching TRBD1 (8 bases). Between the trimmed V and J ends, which lost 7 bases and 7 bases, there was a span of 20 bases. Per the germline V gene, CDR1 is MNHEY and CDR2 is SMNVEV (reference sequence). This CDR3 contains 15 residues.

The V call is TRBV9, the J call TRBJ1-5; D possibly corresponds to TRBD1 (5 bases). The length of the CDR3 is 13 residues. Germline assignment: CDR1 SGDLS and CDR2 YYNGEE. Trimming shortened V by 5 bases and J by 4 bases, and 10 bases separated the two germline ends. The DNA for the CDR3 is TGTGCCAGCAGTGCGGGGCTTAATCAGCCCCAGCATTTT. The encoded protein is CASSAGLNQPQHF. The whole variable domain, filled in from reference TRBV9 and TRBJ1-5, reads DSGVTQTPKHLITATGQRVTLRCSPRSGDLSVYWYQQSLDQGLQFLIQYYNGEERAKGNILERFSAQQFPDLHSELNLSSLELGDSALYFCASSAGLNQPQHFGDGTRLSIL.

This chain links TRBV29-1 with TRBJ2-7; D may be TRBD2 (5 bases). Looked up from germline, CDR1 is SQVTM and CDR2 is ANQGSEA. The CDR3 is 11 residues long. V was pared by 0 bases and J by 6 bases, with 6 bases between. This CDR3 reads CSVEDAGEQYF. The CDR3 nucleotides read TGCAGCGTTGAAGACGCGGGCGAGCAGTACTTC.

V gene TRBV6-6 combines with J gene TRBJ1-1; D is possibly TRBD1 (5 bases). CDR1 is MNHNY, CDR2 SVGAGI, per germline (reference sequence). This CDR3 comprises 15 residues. Trimming took 7 bases from V and 0 from J, leaving 15 bases between them. The CDR3 nucleotides are TGTGCCAGCACCATTACAACGACAGTGAACACTGAAGCTTTCTTT. Translation gives CASTITTTVNTEAFF.

The chain combines TRBV21-1 with TRBJ1-5; TRBD1, the table's D call, was not compared with the DNA. TRBV21-1 is given as a pseudogene. This CDR3 contains 16 residues. CDR3 DNA: TGTGCCAGCCGCAAGAGGGGGAACGCCGGCAATCAGCCCCAGCATTTT. It codes for CASRKRGNAGNQPQHF.

This rearrangement joins TRBV18 to TRBJ1-1; 9 bases line up with TRBD1. The CDR3 runs 13 residues. Losses at the gene ends were 5 bases for V and 5 bases for J; bases not matched to a gene: 3. Germline assignment: CDR1 KGHSH and CDR2 LQKENI. The CDR3: CASSSGQGTEAFF. Written as DNA, the CDR3 is TGTGCCAGCTCATCGGGACAGGGAACTGAAGCTTTCTTT.

The chain employs TRBV18 and TRBJ1-1, with D possibly TRBD1 on 5 matching bases. Germline V gene sequence: CDR1 KGHSH, CDR2 LQKENI. This CDR3 region has 14 residues. With 5 bases removed from V and 1 base from J, the gap between germline ends came to 11 bases. The CDR3 is CASSRQPSNTEAFF. CDR3 sequence (DNA): TGTGCCAGCTCAAGACAGCCCTCGAACACTGAAGCTTTCTTT.

This rearrangement joins TRBV19 to TRBJ1-1; 7 bases agree with TRBD1. Germline trimming cut 4 bases from V and 0 bases from J; bases unmatched to any gene: 2. Per the germline V gene, CDR1 is LNHDA and CDR2 is SQIVND (reference sequence). The CDR3 is 14 amino acids. The CDR3: CASSTDRLNTEAFF. CDR3 DNA: TGTGCCAGTAGTACGGACAGGCTGAACACTGAAGCTTTCTTT.

In this sample, this clone turned up once. The gene calls are TRBV27 and TRBJ2-1, with D unresolved. Trimming removed 3 bases from V and 4 bases from J, with 7 bases in between. Germline values: CDR1 MNHEY, CDR2 SMNVEV (reference sequence). The CDR3 has 13 amino acids. The CDR3 sequence is CASSFGQYNEQFF. In nucleotides, the CDR3 is TGTGCCAGCAGTTTTGGGCAATACAATGAGCAGTTCTTC.

This clone has only a few counts. The chain recombines TRBV9 with TRBJ2-1; 8 positions agree with TRBD2. J lost 10 bases, V lost 4 bases, and 16 bases had no gene match. CDR1 and CDR2 (germline): SGDLS, YYNGEE. CDR3 size: 16 residues. This CDR3 is CASSPFSGNVGEEQFF. In nucleotides, the CDR3 is TGTGCCAGCAGCCCCTTTAGCGGGAATGTTGGAGAGGAGCAGTTCTTC.

The chain combines TRBV27 with TRBJ2-3; 9 nucleotides line up with TRBD2. J gave up 6 bases and V 5 bases, and 6 bases lay outside the gene matches. CDR3 length: 14 amino acids. Germline CDR1 and CDR2: MNHEY and SMNVEV (reference sequence). The CDR3 here is CASSLAGPGDTQYF. The CDR3 DNA sequence: TGTGCCAGCAGTCTAGCGGGGCCTGGGGATACGCAGTATTTT.

This clone turned up a few times. V gene TRBV19 combines with J gene TRBJ1-5; D not certain. V lost 7 bases and J 0 bases, leaving 7 bases between the germline ends. From germline, CDR1 is LNHDA and CDR2 SQIVND (reference sequence). This CDR3 has 13 residues. The CDR3 sequence is CASKQTSNQPQHF. CDR3 coding DNA: TGTGCCAGTAAACAGACTAGCAATCAGCCCCAGCATTTT.

The chain couples TRBV5-4 to TRBJ1-2; D is ambiguous. CDR3 length: 15 amino acids. CDR1 is SGHNT and CDR2 is YYREEE in the germline V gene (reference sequence). Trimming removed 6 bases at V and 1 base at J, with 16 bases between. The CDR3, as DNA: TGTGCCAGCACCGTCGGCCCGGGTATTAACTATGGCTACACCTTC. Translated, it gives CASTVGPGINYGYTF.

The chain recombines TRBV9 with TRBJ2-3, with D possibly being TRBD2 (5 bases). With 0 bases removed from V and 7 bases from J, the gap between germline ends came to 15 bases. Germline V CDR1 and CDR2: SGDLS, YYNGEE. The CDR3 is 15 amino acids. CDR3 DNA: TGTGCCAGCAGCGTAGGCTCCCGGGGATTAAATACGCAGTATTTT. This codes for CASSVGSRGLNTQYF.

The chain employs TRBV6-1 and TRBJ2-5, with D perhaps TRBD1 (6 bases). V dropped 7 bases and J dropped 2 bases, with 14 bases sitting between them. This CDR3 is 14 amino acids long. The germline CDR1 and CDR2 sequences are MNHNS and SASEGT. Here the CDR3 reads CASNLIGGQETQYF. The CDR3 coding sequence is TGTGCCAGCAACCTAATAGGGGGACAAGAGACCCAGTACTTC.

This clone occurred a few times. The chain carries TRBV6-5 and TRBJ2-3, with D perhaps TRBD2 (7 bases). In germline, CDR1 is MNHEY, CDR2 SVGAGI. This CDR3 region has 14 residues. V shed 2 bases and J shed 4 bases, with 10 bases lying between them. CDR3 amino acids: CASSYRGAADTQYF. CDR3 coding DNA: TGTGCCAGCAGTTACCGGGGGGCGGCAGATACGCAGTATTTT.

This chain joins TRBV6-5 and TRBJ2-1, with 7 positions matching TRBD2. This CDR3 is 13 amino acids long. Germline V lookup: CDR1 MNHEY, CDR2 SVGAGI. The J segment lost 10 bases and the V segment lost 5 bases, leaving 8 bases of the junction unmatched. CDR3 protein: CASSKRDPGEQFF. The CDR3 DNA is TGTGCCAGCAGTAAGCGGGACCCAGGGGAGCAGTTCTTC.

The count of this clone is one. V gene TRBV4-2 combines with J gene TRBJ2-1, with a tentative D call TRBD2 (6 bases). In germline, CDR1 is LGHNA, CDR2 YNFKEQ. V was shortened by 1 base and J by 10 bases, with 8 bases between the two germline ends. This CDR3 has 12 residues. CDR3 sequence reads: CASSQAGGEQFF. CDR3 coding DNA: TGTGCCAGCAGCCAAGCTGGGGGGGAGCAGTTCTTC.